This TCR beta chain was profiled in a study of blood T cell repertoires in COVID-19. Study processing details: Nucleated cell number was recorded as an estimate derived from reference gene primer amplification. Generated by immunoSEQ multiplex PCR, the TCRdb table keeps only in-frame clones and is missing some. The D gene and trimming were derived from the DNA, and the V and J assignments and clone size from that table. There are about 260,000 clones in the sample; 80% to 90% occur only once, and around 9.6% lies in the top ten. CDR3 length: 14 residues. CDR1 MNHEY and CDR2 SVGAGI come from the germline V gene. V was cut by 5 bases and J by 5 bases, with 10 bases left in between.

The chain joins TRBV6-5 to TRBJ1-6; D gene unclear. The source of this sequence is a woman aged 70-85 years with COVID-19, enrolled during active disease. The sample comprised peripheral blood. The CDR3 DNA reads TGTGCCAGCAGTAACAGATTTAATAATTCACCCCTCCACTTT. Its translation is CASSNRFNNSPLHF.